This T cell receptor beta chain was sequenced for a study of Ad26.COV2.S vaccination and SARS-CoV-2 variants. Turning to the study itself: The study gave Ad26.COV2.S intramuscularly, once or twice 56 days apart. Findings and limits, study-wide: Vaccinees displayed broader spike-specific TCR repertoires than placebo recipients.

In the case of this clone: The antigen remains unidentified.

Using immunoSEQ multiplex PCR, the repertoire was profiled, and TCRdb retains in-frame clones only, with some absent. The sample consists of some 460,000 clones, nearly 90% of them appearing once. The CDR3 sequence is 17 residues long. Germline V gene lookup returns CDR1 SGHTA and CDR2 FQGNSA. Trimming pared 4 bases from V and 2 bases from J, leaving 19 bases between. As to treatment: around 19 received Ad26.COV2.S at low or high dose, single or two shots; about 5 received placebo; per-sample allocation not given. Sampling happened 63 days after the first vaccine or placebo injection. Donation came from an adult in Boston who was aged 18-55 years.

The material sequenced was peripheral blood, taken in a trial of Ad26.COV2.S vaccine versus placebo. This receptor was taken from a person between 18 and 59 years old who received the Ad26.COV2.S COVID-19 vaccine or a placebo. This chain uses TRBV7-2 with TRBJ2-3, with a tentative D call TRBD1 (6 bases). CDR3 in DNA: TGTGCCAGCAGCTGGGGTGGGGGCGGCCTACTCACAGATACGCAGTATTTT. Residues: CASSWGGGGLLTDTQYF.